This TCR beta chain derives from a study of cytomegalovirus exposure and HLA in healthy donors. Amplification used 60 Vbeta primers and 13 Jbeta primers. Method: immunoSEQ multiplex PCR; TCRdb's copy keeps in-frame clones and lacks some. Of approximately 100,000 clones in the sample, about 74% were seen once. Notes on the study in general: The study assumed roughly uniform donor sequencing depth for presence/absence analyses. Looking again later, the authors saw that most CMV-associated TCR beta chains seemed HLA-restricted. Later analysis reportedly placed an Asian-associated ancestry cluster below the roughly 700-donor mean in N-insertions. In a later analysis, compared with equally common non-associated chains, HLA-associated beta chains were more expanded.

The table lists this clone with a count of one. Its antigen is currently unknown. V gave up 1 base and J gave up 2 bases; unmatched junction bases: 3. The CDR3 is 16 residues long. Germline lookup yields CDR1 SEHNR and CDR2 FQNEAQ (reference sequence). Sequenced material: PBMCs. The TCR comes from a female donor in good health and CMV-seronegative. The chain is built from TRBV7-9 and TRBJ2-3; 10 bases line up with TRBD2. CDR3 DNA sequence: TGTGCCAGCAGCTTAGGTAGCGGGGGGTTCACAGATACGCAGTATTTT. Translation: CASSLGSGGFTDTQYF.